Each of the 28 T cell receptor beta chains below was sequenced from the same sample in a study of T-cell reconstitution after alpha-beta-depleted transplantation in children. Library preparation (for TCRbeta) was performed with unique molecular identifiers. MiXCR was run by TCRdb on the PCR reads, yielding one entry per CDR3 protein. Among 250,000 to 400,000 distinct CDR3 sequences listed, more than 20% were seen once. Sequences were derived from PBMCs, mostly from graft donor cells, sampled 180 days after TCRalphabeta/CD19-depleted stem cell transplant. Source of these receptors: a male patient younger than 18 who had a stem cell transplant for acute lymphoblastic leukemia, so the T cells may come from the graft donor.

This clonotype turned up a few times. The chain carries TRBV20-1 and TRBJ2-2; 9 bases are a match to TRBD2. The germline V gene encodes CDR1 DFQATT and CDR2 SNEGSKA (reference sequence). J gave up 7 bases and V 1 base, and 10 bases lay outside the gene matches. The CDR3 loop spans 16 amino acids. CDR3 protein: CSARGLAGRLIGELFF. The CDR3 DNA follows: TGCAGTGCTAGAGGGCTAGCGGGGAGGTTAATCGGGGAGCTGTTTTTT.

The V gene is TRBV29-1, the J gene TRBJ2-3; D is ambiguous. Germline CDR1 and CDR2: SQVTM and ANQGSEA. V lost 4 bases, J lost 6 bases, and 14 bases lay in between. CDR3 length: 13 residues. CDR3 protein: CSVVTDSRDTQYF. CDR3 DNA sequence: TGCAGCGTTGTGACCGACTCACGCGATACGCAGTATTTT.

The DNA of the CDR3 is TGCAGTGCTAGTGTTGGGGCCTTAGGGCCCCAGCATTTT. It codes for CSASVGALGPQHF. This chain connects TRBV20-1 to TRBJ1-5; the D gene is possibly TRBD1 (5 bases). CDR1 and CDR2 from the germline V gene are DFQATT and SNEGSKA (reference sequence). The V gene lost 3 bases and the J gene lost 9 bases, with 15 bases spanning the gap. The CDR3 is made up of 13 amino acids.

The sample holds a few counts of this clonotype. The V gene is TRBV27, the J gene TRBJ2-5; D ambiguous. Germline assignment: CDR1 MNHEY and CDR2 SMNVEV (reference sequence). V was clipped by 4 bases and J by 3 bases, with 9 bases between them. This CDR3 has 13 amino acids. CDR3: CASSSMAEETQYF. The CDR3 nucleotides read TGTGCCAGCAGTTCGATGGCCGAAGAGACCCAGTACTTC.

The rearrangement uses TRBV7-8 and TRBJ2-7, with 7 bases fitting TRBD2. This CDR3 has 13 amino acids. Losses at the gene ends were 4 bases for V and 7 bases for J; bases not matched to a gene: 7. Germline CDR1 SGHVS, CDR2 FQNEAQ. The CDR3, as DNA: TGTGCCAGCAGCTCCCGACTAGCCGATGAGCAGTACTTC. Its protein is CASSSRLADEQYF.

CDR3 in DNA: TGTGCCAGCAGCTTACACTATCAGTCTAATGAGCAGTTCTTC. Translation: CASSLHYQSNEQFF. V usage is TRBV7-6 and J usage is TRBJ2-1; no reliable D call. Germline assignment: CDR1 SGHVS and CDR2 FNYEAQ. The CDR3 loop spans 14 amino acids. Trimming pared 2 bases from V and 7 bases from J, leaving 12 bases between.

This clonotype was found many times. V gene TRBV29-1 combines with J gene TRBJ2-5; no clear D gene. V lost 1 base, J lost 1 base, and 10 bases lay in between. This CDR3 has 14 residues. In germline, CDR1 is SQVTM, CDR2 ANQGSEA. The CDR3 DNA reads as TGCAGCGTTGAAGCGACGGGTTTCCAAGAGACCCAGTACTTC. Its protein product is CSVEATGFQETQYF.

This clonotype was recorded many times. The chain is built from TRBV5-5 and TRBJ2-7; D might be TRBD1 or TRBD2, each matching 5 bases. Germline V lookup: CDR1 SGHKS, CDR2 YYEKEE (reference sequence). V was clipped by 0 bases and J by 2 bases, with 9 bases between them. CDR3 length equals 14 residues. The CDR3 loop reads CASSLVGVAYEQYF. As DNA, the CDR3 is TGTGCCAGCAGCTTGGTGGGGGTAGCCTACGAGCAGTACTTC.

This clonotype was seen a few times. V gene TRBV5-1 combines with J gene TRBJ1-3, with TRBD1 as a possible D gene (5 bases). CDR1 SGHRS and CDR2 YFSETQ come from the germline V gene. The CDR3 sequence is 13 residues long. Trimming took off 0 bases at V and 4 bases at J, with 5 bases between the two ends. CDR3 amino acids: CASSLGQGNTIYF. CDR3 coding DNA: TGCGCCAGCAGCTTGGGACAGGGAAACACCATATATTTT.

The chain carries TRBV28 and TRBJ1-1; D perhaps matches TRBD1 (6 bases). The germline gives CDR1 MDHEN, CDR2 SYDVKM. The V end lost 2 bases, the J end lost 7 bases, and 14 bases lay between the germline ends. This CDR3 spans 14 amino acids. DNA of the CDR3: TGTGCCAGCAGTTTAGGGGGGGGACACAATGAAGCTTTCTTT. This sequence encodes CASSLGGGHNEAFF.

This clonotype occurred a few times. V is TRBV9 and J is TRBJ1-2; D call uncertain. Trimming removed 4 bases at V and 0 bases at J, with 10 bases between. Germline assignment: CDR1 SGDLS and CDR2 YYNGEE. The CDR3 is made up of 14 amino acids. The CDR3 protein is CASSPPWANYGYTF. CDR3 DNA: TGTGCCAGCAGCCCTCCTTGGGCTAACTATGGCTACACCTTC. Full variable domain (rest looked up from reference TRBV9 and TRBJ1-2): DSGVTQTPKHLITATGQRVTLRCSPRSGDLSVYWYQQSLDQGLQFLIQYYNGEERAKGNILERFSAQQFPDLHSELNLSSLELGDSALYFCASSPPWANYGYTFGSGTRLTVV.

In this sample, this clonotype turned up a few times. The chain couples TRBV5-1 to TRBJ1-2; D unresolved. There are 14 residues in the CDR3. V was clipped by 3 bases and J by 4 bases, with 13 bases between them. Germline V gene sequence: CDR1 SGHRS, CDR2 YFSETQ. The CDR3 loop reads CASSYSQTSYGYTF. CDR3 nucleotides: TGCGCCAGCAGCTACAGCCAAACGTCCTATGGCTACACCTTC.

This clonotype was observed a handful of times. CDR3 residues: CSTAGTSGRGETQYF. The CDR3 DNA reads TGCAGCACAGCCGGGACTAGCGGGAGAGGGGAGACCCAGTACTTC. The rearrangement uses TRBV29-1 and TRBJ2-5, with 14 bases aligning to TRBD2. J lost 5 bases, V lost 8 bases, and 10 bases had no gene match. The CDR3 loop spans 15 amino acids. Germline CDR1 and CDR2: SQVTM and ANQGSEA.

This clonotype has more than one count but fewer than ten. The V and J genes are TRBV7-9 and TRBJ1-1, with TRBD1 matching 7 bases. Trimming at V came to 6 bases and at J to 4 bases, leaving 5 bases not matched to a gene. The germline V gene encodes CDR1 SEHNR and CDR2 FQNEAQ (reference sequence). CDR3 size: 13 residues. The CDR3 nucleotides are TGTGCCAGCAGTTTACAGGGGATCACTGAAGCTTTCTTT. Translated: CASSLQGITEAFF.

This clonotype was counted only a few times. For the CDR3, the DNA is TGTGCCAGCAGCTTAAGGGGTCCTCCTTCCTTTAAAGAGCAGTACTTC. Its protein is CASSLRGPPSFKEQYF. The chain uses TRBV7-3 and TRBJ2-7, with D unclear. V was clipped by 1 base and J by 7 bases, with 20 bases between them. Germline V gives CDR1 SGHTA, CDR2 FQGTGA. The length of the CDR3 is 16 residues.

The chain employs TRBV3-1 and TRBJ2-7, with 15 bases lining up with TRBD2. The CDR3 extends over 15 amino acids. From germline, CDR1 is LGHDT and CDR2 YNNKEL (reference sequence). Unmatched junction bases numbered 4, after V lost 5 bases and J lost 5 bases. CDR3 sequence reads: CASSLGLAGGNEQYF. Here the CDR3 DNA reads TGTGCCAGCAGCTTGGGACTAGCGGGAGGCAACGAGCAGTACTTC.

This clonotype was detected ten times or more. J is TRBJ2-2 and V is TRBV9; 7 bases fit TRBD2. The germline V gene has CDR1 SGDLS and CDR2 YYNGEE. J lost 1 base, V lost 5 bases, and 5 bases had no gene match. This CDR3 has 15 residues. The CDR3 bases are TGTGCCAGCAGACCGGGACTATTGAACACCGGGGAGCTGTTTTTT. Its protein product is CASRPGLLNTGELFF.

J is TRBJ1-2 and V is TRBV5-1; TRBD1 matches at 8 bases. From germline, CDR1 is SGHRS and CDR2 YFSETQ. CDR3 length: 15 amino acids. V gave up 4 bases and J gave up 2 bases; unmatched junction bases: 7. The CDR3 region is CASSPRTGLNYGYTF. The CDR3 DNA reads as TGCGCCAGCAGCCCGCGGACAGGGCTCAACTATGGCTACACCTTC.

This clonotype was seen at least ten times. This sequence joins TRBV5-1 and TRBJ2-3; 8 nucleotides agree with TRBD2. J lost 1 base, V lost 0 bases, and 1 base had no gene match. Per germline, CDR1 SGHRS and CDR2 YFSETQ. The CDR3 is 15 residues long. CDR3 sequence (DNA): TGCGCCAGCAGCTTGGTGACTAGCGGCACAGATACGCAGTATTTT. Translation gives CASSLVTSGTDTQYF.

This chain uses TRBV6-5 with TRBJ1-1; 7 bases are a match to TRBD1. Germline V gene lookup returns CDR1 MNHEY and CDR2 SVGAGI. The V segment lost 0 bases and the J segment 1 base; nucleotides outside the gene matches: 2. The CDR3 has 15 amino acids. CDR3 in amino acids: CASSYSGQWNTEAFF. As DNA, the CDR3 is TGTGCCAGCAGTTACTCGGGACAGTGGAACACTGAAGCTTTCTTT.

This rearrangement joins TRBV6-1 to TRBJ2-3, with 9 nucleotides matching TRBD2. The length of the CDR3 is 15 residues. Trimming cost V 5 bases and J 13 bases; bases outside gene matches: 16. CDR1 and CDR2 from the germline V gene are MNHNS and SASEGT. In nucleotides, the CDR3 is TGTGCCAGCAGTCTCTCCATCCGGCTAGCGGGACGGAAGTATTTT. The encoded protein is CASSLSIRLAGRKYF.

The V and J genes are TRBV11-2 and TRBJ2-5; no clear D gene. Germline V gene lookup returns CDR1 SGHAT and CDR2 FQNNGV. This CDR3 spans 14 amino acids. The V and J ends lost 1 base and 2 bases respectively, with 8 bases between them. CDR3 DNA: TGTGCCAGCAGCTTAGGCTGGCAGCAAGAGACCCAGTACTTC. This gives the protein CASSLGWQQETQYF.

There are many counts of this clonotype. DNA for the CDR3: TGCGCCAGCAGATCGAGACAGGAGATAAACATTCAGTACTTC. Amino acid sequence: CASRSRQEINIQYF. The rearrangement links TRBV5-1 to TRBJ2-4; tentative D call: TRBD1 (6 bases). The V end lost 5 bases, the J end lost 6 bases, and 15 bases lay between the germline ends. Germline V gene data show CDR1 as SGHRS and CDR2 as YFSETQ. This CDR3 spans 14 amino acids.

The chain joins TRBV29-1 to TRBJ1-2, with D possibly TRBD1 on 5 matching bases. The germline V gene encodes CDR1 SQVTM and CDR2 ANQGSEA. Deletions cut 5 bases from V and 7 bases from J, with 11 bases between. The CDR3 loop spans 11 amino acids. CDR3 sequence reads: CSVTYGAGYTF. Here the CDR3 DNA reads TGCAGCGTTACTTACGGGGCTGGCTACACCTTC. The full variable domain, completed using reference TRBV29-1 and TRBJ1-2, is SAVISQKPSRDICQRGTSLTIQCQVDSQVTMMFWYRQQPGQSLTLIATANQGSEATYESGFVIDKFPISRPNLTFSTLTVSNMSPEDSSIYLCSVTYGAGYTFGSGTRLTVV.

The chain recombines TRBV13 with TRBJ2-7; 8 bases are a match to TRBD2. The CDR3 runs 15 residues. V lost 5 bases to trimming and J lost 4 bases; unmatched junction nucleotides: 10. Germline V lookup: CDR1 PRHDT, CDR2 FYEKMQ (reference sequence). The CDR3 coding sequence is TGTGCCAGCAGCATCATAGCGGGATTTCGGTACGAGCAGTACTTC. Translation: CASSIIAGFRYEQYF. Full variable domain (outside the CDR3, taken from reference TRBV13 and TRBJ2-7): AAGVIQSPRHLIKEKRETATLKCYPIPRHDTVYWYQQGPGQDPQFLISFYEKMQSDKGSIPDRFSAQQFSDYHSELNMSSLELGDSALYFCASSIIAGFRYEQYFGPGTRLTVT.

This clonotype was observed a few times. J is TRBJ1-3 and V is TRBV24-1; D unresolved. V shed 7 bases and J shed 0 bases, with 6 bases lying between them. From germline, CDR1 is KGHDR and CDR2 SFDVKD. The CDR3 contains 13 residues. CDR3 in DNA: TGTGCCACCAGGGAGAACTCTGGAAACACCATATATTTT. Translating gives CATRENSGNTIYF.

The chain recombines TRBV4-2 with TRBJ2-7; D gene uncertain. The CDR3 loop spans 13 amino acids. Per the germline V gene, CDR1 is LGHNA and CDR2 is YNFKEQ. Trimming cost V 0 bases and J 2 bases, with 5 bases left between them. This CDR3 reads CASSQDLPYEQYF. The DNA of the CDR3 is TGTGCCAGCAGCCAAGATTTGCCCTACGAGCAGTACTTC.

This clonotype was seen more than once but under ten times. V usage is TRBV10-3 and J usage is TRBJ2-3, with 7 bases matching TRBD1. Per the germline V gene, CDR1 is ENHRY and CDR2 is SYGVKD. This CDR3 is 17 amino acids long. The V gene end was trimmed by 0 bases and the J gene end by 2 bases; junction bases not matched to a gene: 8. CDR3 protein: CAISESNPTGSTDTQYF. The CDR3 DNA is TGTGCCATCAGTGAGTCGAACCCGACAGGGTCCACAGATACGCAGTATTTT.